This T cell receptor beta chain is drawn from a study of blood T cell repertoires in COVID-19. Study-level background: Acute-phase and convalescent COVID-19 samples originated in the United States, Italy and Spain.

V shed 3 bases and J shed 11 bases, with 8 bases lying between them. Per germline, CDR1 SGHTA and CDR2 FQGNSA. The CDR3 length is 11 residues. TCRdb keeps only in-frame clones here, not all; method: immunoSEQ multiplex PCR. This table holds under 250,000 clones, roughly 86% found once. The chain recombines TRBV7-2 with TRBJ2-1; TRBD2 is a possible D gene (6 bases). Sequenced material: peripheral blood. The receptor was isolated from an older woman who had recovered from COVID-19. This CDR3 reads CASSFRGKQFF. CDR3 sequence (DNA): TGTGCCAGCAGCTTCCGGGGGAAGCAGTTCTTC.